Presented here are 9 T cell receptor beta chains from one specimen sequenced in a study of glioma-infiltrating T cells after dendritic cell vaccination. This table comes from immunoSEQ multiplex PCR, and its TCRdb copy is limited to in-frame clones, with some not included. The sample has 75,000 to 100,000 clones, around 80% seen once; the top ten hold around 5.9%. Specimen: blood, collected before dendritic cell vaccination. These receptors were collected from a human donor with glioblastoma.

The gene calls are TRBV7-3 and TRBJ2-1, with D perhaps TRBD1 (6 bases). The CDR3 loop spans 12 amino acids. CDR1 and CDR2 from the germline V gene are SGHTA and FQGTGA. Trimming took 2 bases from V and 8 from J, leaving 7 bases between them. The CDR3: CASSLYRDEQFF. For the CDR3, the DNA is TGTGCCAGCAGCTTATACAGGGATGAGCAGTTCTTC. The full variable domain, with the rest looked up from reference TRBV7-3 and TRBJ2-1, is GAGVSQTPSNKVTEKGKYVELRCDPISGHTALYWYRQSLGQGPEFLIYFQGTGAADDSGLPNDRFFAVRPEGSVSTLKIQRTERGDSAVYLCASSLYRDEQFFGPGTRLTVL.

This chain links TRBV28 with TRBJ1-2; TRBD1 matches 8 bases. This CDR3 contains 16 residues. J gave up 8 bases and V 2 bases, and 13 bases lay outside the gene matches. The germline CDR1 and CDR2 sequences are MDHEN and SYDVKM. CDR3 in DNA: TGTGCCAGCAGTTTACTGGGTCAGGGGGCGCCGGGGGGCTACACCTTC. This gives the protein CASSLLGQGAPGGYTF.

The CDR3 loop is CASSQGQGYTGELFF. DNA for the CDR3: TGTGCCAGCAGCCAGGGACAGGGTTACACCGGGGAGCTGTTTTTT. J is TRBJ2-2 and V is TRBV7-3; TRBD1 matches 9 bases. Trimming at V came to 5 bases and at J to 3 bases, leaving 4 bases not matched to a gene. The CDR3 is 15 residues long. The V gene's germline CDR1 is SGHTA and CDR2 FQGTGA.

The chain has TRBV11-1 and TRBJ2-3; D not resolved. This CDR3 region has 15 residues. Germline V gene sequence: CDR1 SGHAT, CDR2 FQDESV (reference sequence). V lost 7 bases to trimming and J lost 0 bases, with 14 bases between them. The CDR3 is CASNKEQLSTDTQYF. The CDR3 DNA reads TGTGCCAGCAATAAGGAACAGCTGAGCACAGATACGCAGTATTTT. Using reference TRBV11-1 and TRBJ2-3 for the parts outside the CDR3, the full variable domain is EAEVAQSPRYKITEKSQAVAFWCDPISGHATLYWYRQILGQGPELLVQFQDESVVDDSQLPKDRFSAERLKGVDSTLKIQPAELGDSAMYLCASNKEQLSTDTQYFGPGTRLTVL.

The V call is TRBV10-3, the J call TRBJ1-5; 7 nucleotides align to TRBD1. The V gene's germline CDR1 is ENHRY and CDR2 SYGVKD. The V gene end was trimmed by 6 bases and the J gene end by 5 bases; junction bases not matched to a gene: 7. This CDR3 spans 14 amino acids. In DNA form, the CDR3 reads TGTGCCATCAGCGCGACAGGGTGGTATCAGCCCCAGCATTTT. Amino acids: CAISATGWYQPQHF.

There are a few counts of this clone. The chain carries TRBV4-1 and TRBJ2-2; the match to TRBD1 covers 8 bases. The ends lost 4 bases at V and 4 bases at J; junction bases unmatched: 8. Germline CDR1 is MGHRA and CDR2 is YSYEKL. There are 16 residues in the CDR3. The CDR3 coding sequence is TGCGCCAGCAGCCCCAGGGGGCGATTGTTCACCGGGGAGCTGTTTTTT. It yields the protein CASSPRGRLFTGELFF.

This CDR3 is CASSWASYEQYF. DNA for the CDR3: TGTGCCAGCAGCTGGGCGTCCTACGAGCAGTACTTC. The V and J genes are TRBV7-9 and TRBJ2-7, with no clear D. CDR3 size: 12 residues. In germline, CDR1 is SEHNR, CDR2 FQNEAQ (reference sequence). The V end lost 4 bases, the J end lost 1 base, and 5 bases lay between the germline ends.

This chain connects TRBV28 to TRBJ1-2, with D possibly matching TRBD1 (5 bases). The germline gives CDR1 MDHEN, CDR2 SYDVKM. Deletions cut 5 bases from V and 0 bases from J, with 13 bases between. The CDR3 covers 15 residues. The CDR3 bases are TGTGCCAGCAGTCCCGGACATACTTCTAACTATGGCTACACCTTC. Translating gives CASSPGHTSNYGYTF.

V gene TRBV6-5 combines with J gene TRBJ2-2; 8 bases line up with TRBD1. In germline, CDR1 is MNHEY, CDR2 SVGAGI. This CDR3 is 14 amino acids long. Trimming cost V 6 bases and J 4 bases; bases outside gene matches: 4. DNA for the CDR3: TGTGCCAGCAGAGAGGGGACAGGCACCGGGGAGCTGTTTTTT. This encodes CASREGTGTGELFF.